This T cell receptor (beta chain) was retrieved from a study of Graves' ophthalmopathy and Graves' hyperthyroidism. Points from the study as a whole: Thyroid clonotypes that were expanded above 0.001 frequency mostly also appeared in blood. From stable hyperthyroidism, ophthalmopathy was separated by a 13-signature model with about 88% sensitivity and more than 75% specificity.

The study enrolled ophthalmopathy donors with moderate-to-severe activity, CAS ≥3, NOSPECS ≥4 and duration under 3 months. Researchers turned away patients with other autoimmune diseases, uncontrolled infections, pregnancy or lactation. The CDR3 has 13 residues. V shed 5 bases and J shed 1 base, with 8 bases lying between them. Germline V lookup: CDR1 WNHNN, CDR2 SYGVQD (reference sequence). This clonotype was counted at least ten times. What it recognizes is unknown. Transcripts of RNA were the source for amplifying TCR beta CDR3 regions. Scientists carried out first-round RT-PCR using HTBI primers and then a second-round multiplex PCR. TCRdb ran MiXCR on the multiplex PCR reads and lists one entry per CDR3 protein. The data hold 240,000 or so distinct CDR3 sequences, with around 50% observed a single time.

V is TRBV10-1 and J is TRBJ2-5, with a possible D match to TRBD1 (5 bases). Specimen: peripheral blood. This receptor was taken from an adult man with Graves' ophthalmopathy. Written as DNA, the CDR3 is TGCGCCAGCAGTAGACAGCGCCAAGAGACCCAGTACTTC. Amino acid sequence: CASSRQRQETQYF.